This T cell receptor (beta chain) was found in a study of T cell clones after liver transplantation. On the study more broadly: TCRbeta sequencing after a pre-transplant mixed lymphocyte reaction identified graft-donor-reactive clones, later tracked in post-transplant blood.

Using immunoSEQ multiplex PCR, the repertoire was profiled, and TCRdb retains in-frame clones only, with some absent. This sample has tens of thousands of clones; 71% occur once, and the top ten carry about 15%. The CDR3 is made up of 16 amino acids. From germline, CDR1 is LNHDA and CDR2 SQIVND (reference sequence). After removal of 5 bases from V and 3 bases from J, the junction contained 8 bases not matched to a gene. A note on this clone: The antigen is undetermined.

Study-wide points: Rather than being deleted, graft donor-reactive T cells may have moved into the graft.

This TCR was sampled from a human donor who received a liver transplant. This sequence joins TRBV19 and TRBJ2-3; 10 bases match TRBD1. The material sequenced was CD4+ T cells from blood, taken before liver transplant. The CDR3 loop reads CASSADRGRGTDTQYF. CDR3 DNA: TGTGCCAGTAGTGCCGACAGGGGGCGCGGGACAGATACGCAGTATTTT.